The entry that follows covers one TCR beta chain sequence. Antigen unknown. The authors produced TCR alpha and TCR beta cDNA libraries with sample barcodes and UMIs by 5'RACE using constant-segment primers. MiXCR, applied by TCRdb to the 5' RACE reads, yields one record per CDR3 protein. This table has approximately 400,000 distinct CDR3 sequences, approximately 25% appearing once. This specimen belongs to a study of T-cell memory formation after mild COVID-19. Study-wide context: Largely donor-specific TCR clusters were found.

The length of the CDR3 is 14 residues. V was cut by 0 bases and J by 3 bases, with 9 bases left in between. Germline loops: CDR1 MGHRA, CDR2 YSYEKL. Study-level findings and limits: Cross-reactive memory appears to have joined, as suggested by some responding clones showing up in pre-infection memory. Clonal second-wave expansions that peaked on day 37 had unconfirmed SARS-CoV-2 specificity.

The sequenced material came from PBMCs or a T cell subset sorted from them (not recorded which). The V gene is TRBV4-1, the J gene TRBJ2-7, with unresolved D. The clonotype originates from an adult woman who had mild COVID-19 (a few samples of this study predate the infection). Cell type and time point are not known. The CDR3 DNA follows: TGCGCCAGCAGCCAAGAGTTCGACTTCTACGAGCAGTACTTC. Amino acids: CASSQEFDFYEQYF.